Listed below are T cell receptor beta chains from one sample, sequenced in a study of blood T cell repertoires in COVID-19. Generated by immunoSEQ multiplex PCR, the TCRdb table keeps only in-frame clones and is missing some. The repertoire includes around 99,000 clones, more than 65% of them detected once, and 15% to 20% sits in the top ten. Sequenced input: peripheral blood. Every receptor here comes from a woman older than 75 with active or convalescent COVID-19. The CDR3 runs from the conserved cysteine through the conserved F or W. Each record gives: V gene, clone size, J gene, D gene, CDR3 DNA, CDR3 protein. The D gene is left open where the match is weak. Clone size is shown for a subset of rows, as once, few, many or a class of expanded clone.

V gene: TRBV21-1; clone size: .; J gene: TRBJ2-7; D gene: .; CDR3 DNA: TGTGCCAGCAGCTACGGGGACAGGGACGACGAGCAGTACTTC; CDR3 protein: CASSYGDRDDEQYF
V gene: TRBV11-1; clone size: few; J gene: TRBJ2-7; D gene: TRBD2; CDR3 DNA: TGTGCCAGCAGCCCGGACAGCGGGAGGGCCTCCTACGAGCAGTACTTC; CDR3 protein: CASSPDSGRASYEQYF
V gene: TRBV27; clone size: .; J gene: TRBJ1-5; D gene: .; CDR3 DNA: TGTGCCAGCAGTTTCGGAGGCAATCAGCCCCAGCATTTT; CDR3 protein: CASSFGGNQPQHF
V gene: TRBV20-1; clone size: .; J gene: TRBJ2-5; D gene: .; CDR3 DNA: TGCAGTGCTAGAAAGGGGGAGACCCAGTACTTC; CDR3 protein: CSARKGETQYF
V gene: TRBV2; clone size: .; J gene: TRBJ2-4; D gene: .; CDR3 DNA: TGTGCCAGCAGTGATCTAATCCTTCTAGCCAAAAACATTCAGTACTTC; CDR3 protein: CASSDLILLAKNIQYF
V gene: TRBV5-1; clone size: .; J gene: TRBJ1-2; D gene: .; CDR3 DNA: TGTGCCAGCAGCTTTGGGGGCCTTAACTATGGCTACACCTTC; CDR3 protein: CASSFGGLNYGYTF
V gene: TRBV6-5; clone size: .; J gene: TRBJ1-2; D gene: TRBD1; CDR3 DNA: TGTGCCAGCAACAGGGGTGGGAACTATGGCTACACCTTC; CDR3 protein: CASNRGGNYGYTF
V gene: TRBV12-3/TRBV12-4; clone size: once; J gene: TRBJ1-1; D gene: .; CDR3 DNA: TGTGCCAGCAGGCCAACAGGGAACACTGAAGCTTTCTTT; CDR3 protein: CASRPTGNTEAFF
V gene: TRBV6-6; clone size: .; J gene: TRBJ2-7; D gene: TRBD2; CDR3 DNA: TGTGCCAGCAGGGGGACTAGCAACTCCTACGAGCAGTACTTC; CDR3 protein: CASRGTSNSYEQYF
V gene: TRBV11-2; clone size: .; J gene: TRBJ1-4; D gene: .; CDR3 DNA: TGTGCCAGCAGCTTAGATCGCAACAGTGGTGAAAAACTGTTTTTT; CDR3 protein: CASSLDRNSGEKLFF
V gene: TRBV5-1; clone size: .; J gene: TRBJ2-5; D gene: TRBD2; CDR3 DNA: TGCGCCAGCAGCTTTCGGGAGGGAGCGGGTGAGACCCAGTACTTC; CDR3 protein: CASSFREGAGETQYF
V gene: TRBV5-6; clone size: few; J gene: TRBJ1-1; D gene: .; CDR3 DNA: TGTGCCAGCAGCTTAGGAGGGAGAGCTTTCTTT; CDR3 protein: CASSLGGRAFF
V gene: TRBV27; clone size: .; J gene: TRBJ2-7; D gene: TRBD2; CDR3 DNA: TGTGCCAGCAGTAAGCGGGAGGATTACGAGCAGTACTTC; CDR3 protein: CASSKREDYEQYF
V gene: TRBV7-2; clone size: .; J gene: TRBJ2-2; D gene: TRBD1; CDR3 DNA: TGTGCCAGCTACAGAGGGGGCGGCGGGGAGCTGTTTTTT; CDR3 protein: CASYRGGGGELFF
V gene: TRBV7-2; clone size: .; J gene: TRBJ1-2; D gene: .; CDR3 DNA: TGTGCCAGCAGTATTTCCCAGGGGAACAGGAATGGCTACACCTTC; CDR3 protein: CASSISQGNRNGYTF
V gene: TRBV7-9; clone size: .; J gene: TRBJ1-1; D gene: TRBD1; CDR3 DNA: TGTGCCAGCAGCTTGACAGGGGGCGCGGGGACTGAAGCTTTCTTT; CDR3 protein: CASSLTGGAGTEAFF
V gene: TRBV6-5; clone size: .; J gene: TRBJ2-1; D gene: .; CDR3 DNA: TGTGCCAGCGGAGCCAACAATGAGCAGTTCTTC; CDR3 protein: CASGANNEQFF
V gene: TRBV4-2; clone size: .; J gene: TRBJ2-6; D gene: TRBD2; CDR3 DNA: TGTGCCAGCAGCCATCCTAGCGGATACACCTCTGGGGCCAACGTCCTGACTTTC; CDR3 protein: CASSHPSGYTSGANVLTF
V gene: TRBV7-9; clone size: .; J gene: TRBJ2-7; D gene: TRBD1; CDR3 DNA: TGTGCCAGCAGCTCCCACCGGGACAGGACAGAGCAGTACTTC; CDR3 protein: CASSSHRDRTEQYF
V gene: TRBV7-3; clone size: .; J gene: TRBJ2-1; D gene: TRBD2; CDR3 DNA: TGTGCCAGCAGCTTAGCCAGCGGGATAGGTCAGGATGAGCAGTTCTTC; CDR3 protein: CASSLASGIGQDEQFF
V gene: TRBV30; clone size: .; J gene: TRBJ2-1; D gene: TRBD1; CDR3 DNA: TGTGCCTGGAGTGTATTGCAGGGGGAGTTCTTC; CDR3 protein: CAWSVLQGEFF
V gene: TRBV5-8; clone size: .; J gene: TRBJ1-1; D gene: TRBD1; CDR3 DNA: TGTGCCAGCAGCTGGGGGACAGGGGGGAACACTGAAGCTTTCTTT; CDR3 protein: CASSWGTGGNTEAFF
V gene: TRBV7-9; clone size: .; J gene: TRBJ2-1; D gene: TRBD2; CDR3 DNA: TGTGCCAGCAGCCCGAAACCGGGACTAGCGGGAGGGCAGGGTGAGCAGTTCTTC; CDR3 protein: CASSPKPGLAGGQGEQFF
V gene: TRBV15; clone size: .; J gene: TRBJ1-2; D gene: .; CDR3 DNA: TGTGCCACCAGCAGAGTGGCGACACTTAACTATGGCTACACCTTC; CDR3 protein: CATSRVATLNYGYTF
V gene: TRBV15; clone size: .; J gene: TRBJ2-6; D gene: .; CDR3 DNA: TGTGCCACCAGCAGTCGGGGCTCTGGGGCCAACGTCCTGACTTTC; CDR3 protein: CATSSRGSGANVLTF
V gene: TRBV10-2; clone size: few; J gene: TRBJ2-7; D gene: .; CDR3 DNA: TGCGCCTCCGCCGACTCCCTCTACGAGCAGTACTTC; CDR3 protein: CASADSLYEQYF
V gene: TRBV11-2; clone size: few; J gene: TRBJ1-4; D gene: .; CDR3 DNA: TGTGCCAGCAGCTTCGAGGCAACTAATGAAAAACTGTTTTTT; CDR3 protein: CASSFEATNEKLFF
V gene: TRBV5-4; clone size: .; J gene: TRBJ2-5; D gene: TRBD1; CDR3 DNA: TGTGCCAGCAGCTGGACAGGGTCCGAGACCCAGTACTTC; CDR3 protein: CASSWTGSETQYF
V gene: TRBV20-1; clone size: .; J gene: TRBJ1-5; D gene: .; CDR3 DNA: TGCAGTGCTAGTCCCAGTAATCAGCCCCAGCATTTT; CDR3 protein: CSASPSNQPQHF
V gene: TRBV19; clone size: .; J gene: TRBJ1-2; D gene: TRBD1; CDR3 DNA: TGTGCCAGTAGTATACAGTTGGGACAGGCCTATGGCTACACCTTC; CDR3 protein: CASSIQLGQAYGYTF
V gene: TRBV5-6; clone size: .; J gene: TRBJ1-3; D gene: .; CDR3 DNA: TGTGCCAGCAACCGAGGAGGAAACACCATATATTTT; CDR3 protein: CASNRGGNTIYF
V gene: TRBV28; clone size: .; J gene: TRBJ2-1; D gene: TRBD2; CDR3 DNA: TGTGCCAGCAGTTTCCCGGGACTAGCGGGAGTTGGCCTCAACAATGAGCAGTTCTTC; CDR3 protein: CASSFPGLAGVGLNNEQFF
V gene: TRBV5-5; clone size: .; J gene: TRBJ1-4; D gene: .; CDR3 DNA: TGTGCCAGCAGCTTGGCCGTGCCCGGGGACACAACTAATGAAAAACTGTTTTTT; CDR3 protein: CASSLAVPGDTTNEKLFF
V gene: TRBV7-2; clone size: few; J gene: TRBJ2-4; D gene: .; CDR3 DNA: TGTGCCAGCAGCTTATGGGGGACTCGGGGGGCCAAAAACATTCAGTACTTC; CDR3 protein: CASSLWGTRGAKNIQYF
V gene: TRBV25-1; clone size: .; J gene: TRBJ2-3; D gene: TRBD2; CDR3 DNA: TGTGCCAGCAGTGGGGGGACTAGCGGGTTCGCTAGCACAGATACGCAGTATTTT; CDR3 protein: CASSGGTSGFASTDTQYF
V gene: TRBV4-3; clone size: .; J gene: TRBJ2-6; D gene: .; CDR3 DNA: TGCGCCAGCAGCCAAGAATGGCTCCTGACTGGGGCCAACGTCCTGACTTTC; CDR3 protein: CASSQEWLLTGANVLTF
V gene: TRBV4-1; clone size: .; J gene: TRBJ1-5; D gene: .; CDR3 DNA: TGCGCCAGCAGTTTCTTAGCAGATCAGCCCCAGCATTTT; CDR3 protein: CASSFLADQPQHF
V gene: TRBV6-2/TRBV6-3; clone size: .; J gene: TRBJ2-1; D gene: TRBD2; CDR3 DNA: TGTGCCAGCAGTTACCCAAGACTAGCGGGAATGAATGAGGATGAGCAGTTCTTC; CDR3 protein: CASSYPRLAGMNEDEQFF
V gene: TRBV6-5; clone size: .; J gene: TRBJ2-1; D gene: .; CDR3 DNA: TGTGCCAGCGCCCAGGGGGGCCAGTACAATGAGCAGTTCTTC; CDR3 protein: CASAQGGQYNEQFF
V gene: TRBV5-5; clone size: many; J gene: TRBJ1-1; D gene: TRBD1; CDR3 DNA: TGTGCCAGCAGCCCCGGGACAGGGGGCTTGAACACTGAAGCTTTCTTT; CDR3 protein: CASSPGTGGLNTEAFF
V gene: TRBV19; clone size: .; J gene: TRBJ2-3; D gene: .; CDR3 DNA: TGTGCCAGTAGTGTGGACAGTAGCACAGATACGCAGTATTTT; CDR3 protein: CASSVDSSTDTQYF
V gene: TRBV5-4; clone size: .; J gene: TRBJ2-1; D gene: .; CDR3 DNA: TGTGCCAGCAGCTTGGACCAACAGAGCGAGCAGTTCTTC; CDR3 protein: CASSLDQQSEQFF
V gene: TRBV6-5; clone size: .; J gene: TRBJ1-2; D gene: TRBD1; CDR3 DNA: TGTGCCAGCATATTCGGGACAGGGAACTATGGCTACACCTTC; CDR3 protein: CASIFGTGNYGYTF
V gene: TRBV5-1; clone size: .; J gene: TRBJ2-4; D gene: TRBD2; CDR3 DNA: TGTGCCAGCAGCTTGGAAGCGGGAGGGATCTTGAGGTTC; CDR3 protein: CASSLEAGGILRF
V gene: TRBV27; clone size: .; J gene: TRBJ2-2; D gene: .; CDR3 DNA: TGTGCCAGCAGTTTACGGAGAAACACCGGGGAGCTGTTTTTT; CDR3 protein: CASSLRRNTGELFF
V gene: TRBV5-4; clone size: .; J gene: TRBJ2-1; D gene: .; CDR3 DNA: TGTGCCAGCAGCTTGTACGGGAGCTCCTACAATGAGCAGTTCTTC; CDR3 protein: CASSLYGSSYNEQFF
V gene: TRBV27; clone size: .; J gene: TRBJ1-6; D gene: .; CDR3 DNA: TGTGCCAGCAGTTTATCGGCCAGCGGTTCACCCCTCCACTTT; CDR3 protein: CASSLSASGSPLHF
V gene: TRBV5-4; clone size: once; J gene: TRBJ2-1; D gene: .; CDR3 DNA: TGTGCCAGCAGCTTGCGCAGCTCCTACAATGAGCAGTTCTTC; CDR3 protein: CASSLRSSYNEQFF
V gene: TRBV6-2/TRBV6-3; clone size: few; J gene: TRBJ2-1; D gene: .; CDR3 DNA: TGTGCCAGCAGTTCGGGCTCCTACAATGAGCAGTTCTTC; CDR3 protein: CASSSGSYNEQFF
V gene: TRBV9; clone size: .; J gene: TRBJ2-1; D gene: TRBD2; CDR3 DNA: TGTGCCAGCAGCACCACTAGCGTGAGCTCCTACAATGAGCAGTTCTTC; CDR3 protein: CASSTTSVSSYNEQFF
V gene: TRBV5-4; clone size: .; J gene: TRBJ2-1; D gene: TRBD2; CDR3 DNA: TGTGCCAGCAGCCTCCCCGGGGGAGGGAATGAGCAGTTCTTC; CDR3 protein: CASSLPGGGNEQFF